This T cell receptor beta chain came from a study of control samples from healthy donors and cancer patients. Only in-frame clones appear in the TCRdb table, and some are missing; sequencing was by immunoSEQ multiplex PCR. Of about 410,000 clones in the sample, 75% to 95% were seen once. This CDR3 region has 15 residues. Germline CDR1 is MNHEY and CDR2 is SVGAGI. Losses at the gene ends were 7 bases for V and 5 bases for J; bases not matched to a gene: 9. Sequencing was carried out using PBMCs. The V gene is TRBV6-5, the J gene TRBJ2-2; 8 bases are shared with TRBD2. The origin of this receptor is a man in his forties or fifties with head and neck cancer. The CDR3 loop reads CASTRTSTRTGELFF. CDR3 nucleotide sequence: TGTGCCAGCACCCGGACTAGCACCCGTACCGGGGAGCTGTTTTTT.